This TCR beta chain was found in a study of metastatic and nonmetastatic thyroid tumors. Looking at the study overall: Repertoire comparisons spanned blood and tumor or nodule tissue from malignant and benign thyroid patients. General observations from the study: Relative to benign nodules, malignant thyroid tumors were reportedly characterized by significantly elevated TCR beta diversity in blood and tumor.

Regarding this clone: Its antigen is unknown.

Before thyroid surgery, none of the patients had received any treatment. The CDR3 totals 14 residues. Germline assignment: CDR1 SGHVS and CDR2 FQNEAQ. Trimming cost V 3 bases and J 3 bases; bases outside gene matches: 2. As originally analysed: In papillary thyroid cancer, a distant-metastasis classifier was built using CDR3 differences across clinicopathological groups. TCRdb ran MiXCR on the PCR reads. These V and J calls rely on TCRdb rather than the paper's analysis. The sample consists of about 59,000 clones, around 15% of them appearing once. The chain employs TRBV7-8 and TRBJ2-3; TRBD2 agrees at 8 bases. The clonotype was recovered from a male donor with papillary thyroid cancer or a benign thyroid nodule (not recorded which). Some clones in this sample may be carry-over from other donors' samples. Sequencing was performed on blood. CDR3 DNA: TGTGCCAGCAGCTTGGGGACTAGAACAGATACGCAGTATTTT. This translates into CASSLGTRTDTQYF.